A single TCR beta chain is shown here with its context. Its antigen has not been determined. No much larger clone is present one base from it, and per-base qualities are unavailable. These data belong to a study of shared clonotypes between healthy human individuals (dated by TCRdb to about 2020). For the wider study: The cohort comprised a couple of women and three men aged 18 to 49 years. The study deeply sequenced blood TCR repertoires of five healthy adults to estimate repertoire size and the extent of clonotype sharing between individuals. Different laboratories and diverse techniques were used to prepare libraries and sequence TCR repertoires, to increase sequencing depth and limit assay-specific biases. Per donor, leukapheresis produced somewhere between about 0.94 and 8.9 billion PBMCs. Per donor, three plates each were used for CD4 naive and CD4 memory, two for CD8 naive, and one for CD8 memory.

The donors were healthy, HIV-negative adults with no recently reported acute infections or vaccinations. Every donor was a Caucasian adult residing in Nashville, Tennessee, USA. CD4+ T cells were enriched by magnetic negative selection, after which naive cells were positively selected on CD45RA and the negative fraction was taken as the memory subset. After blood collection by leukapheresis, PBMCs were isolated using Ficoll-Histopaque density gradient centrifugation and then cryopreserved in the vapor phase of liquid nitrogen. Analytical flow cytometry was used to check the purity and quantity of every magnetically sorted T cell population. Genomic DNA was isolated from every sorted fraction and measured by UV absorbance on a Nanodrop 2000c. V is pared back by 0 bases and J by 7 bases, with 9 bases lying between the germline termini. The CDR3 covers 14 residues, taking in both the cysteine and the phenylalanine. The DNA shown is the 42-base CDR3, in frame from base 1. CDR1 is given as SGHAT and CDR2 as FQNNGV, both from the germline V gene.

Using the deep immunoSEQ assay, multiplex PCR amplified TCR CDR3 regions from genomic DNA. For each cell subset, the extracted genomic DNA was distributed evenly across all wells of several immunoSEQ 96-well plates, and each plate served as one replicate. Each replicate PCR for sorted subsets received about 0.2 ug genomic DNA, equal to roughly 33,000 T cell genomes. Purified libraries were measured with a Qubit 3.0 fluorometer, size-checked on a Bioanalyzer 2100, and measured again with the KAPA Library Quantification kit. A separate single-read 150-cycle Illumina NextSeq 550 flow cell was used to sequence each immunoSEQ 96-well plate. As for how the authors treated the data: Because the immunoSEQ output included only junctional sequences and no quality scores, the filtering could not be the same as the filtering used for full-length reads. To assign V/J genes and CDR3, sequences were annotated using PyIR, a Python wrapper for IgBLAST v1.9, with IMGT germline references. Reads were filtered out if the reads had weak V/J assignments (E-value above 1e-6), no CDR3, stop codons, out-of-frame junctions, or ambiguous translated residues. V3J clonotypes were defined as sequences sharing an identical inferred V gene, J gene, and CDR3 amino acid sequence. The percentage overlap between two repertoires was calculated by dividing the number of shared unique clonotypes by the size of the smaller repertoire. RTK rarefaction, the Chao1 estimator, and Recon v2.1 estimates of unobserved clonotypes were used to assess repertoire richness. For all TCRbeta clonotypes obtained by the gDNA method from a handful of donors, generation probabilities were computed with OLGA. TCRdb limited this immuneACCESS table to in-frame rearrangements with V and J called. A share of clones is missing; checked studies link under half to unresolved V genes, and the rest is unexplained. V, J and clone size were drawn from that table, and D and trimming were deduced from the DNA. In this sample the table shows 2 million to 2.5 million clones, 95% of which occur a single time. The ten largest account for 0.1% to 0.15% of the sample.

Overall study results and their limits: Because the study included a small number of donors, the genetic and exposure-history diversity represented was limited. Rarefaction of sorted-subset datasets indicated incomplete sequencing despite the large sequencing depth. Naive subsets generally had larger estimated clonotype richness than memory subsets did. About 5% of naive CD4, 3.5% of naive CD8, 2.3% of memory CD4, and less than 0.45% of memory CD8 clonotypes were shared across four donors. Compared with non-shared clonotypes, clonotypes shared by all four sorted-subset donors had higher generation probabilities. Based on pairwise subsampling, the degree of clonotype sharing among donors was expected to be affected by sequencing depth. Sampling was restricted to blood, and TCR repertoires in tissues likely differ from the TCR repertoires found in blood.

The sequenced sample consisted of naive CD4+ T cells sorted from blood. The cell subset or site label on this specimen signifies: CD45RA+ positively selected. The receptor chain draws on TRBV11-2 and TRBJ1-4; the D gene is perhaps TRBD1, on 5 matching bases. This clonotype was sampled from a man aged 18 to 35 in good health. Read as DNA, the sequence is TGTGCCAGCAGCTTAGACAGGGCATCTGAAAAACTGTTTTTT. Its protein product is CASSLDRASEKLFF.